The present T cell receptor (beta chain) was sequenced within a study of cytomegalovirus exposure and HLA in healthy donors. Points from the study as a whole: Rarity characterized most TCR sequences, yet some public TCRs appeared in many donors. One variant, a missense change in DCLRE1C, was linked in a later analysis to TCR beta V- and J-gene trimming.

Amplification used 60 Vbeta primers and 13 Jbeta primers. Clones were read by immunoSEQ multiplex PCR, and TCRdb kept only the in-frame ones, dropping some. The table shows approximately 150,000 clones, with 50% to 75% occurring only once. A note on this clone: Antigen: not known.

Sequencing was carried out using PBMCs. The TCR was taken from an older woman in good health and CMV-seropositive.

The CDR3 DNA follows: TGTGCCACCAGCAGAGGGACCCCGGGAGATAGTCGAGAGACCCAGTACTTC. As protein: CATSRGTPGDSRETQYF. The chain has TRBV15 and TRBJ2-5, with D perhaps matching TRBD2 (6 bases). Germline V gene data show CDR1 as LNHNV and CDR2 as YYDKDF (reference sequence). This CDR3 has 17 amino acids. Trimming left V 1 base short and J 4 bases short, with 19 bases between.